This T cell receptor beta chain is from a study of vaccination effects on CD4 cells after COVID-19. Profiling relied on immunoSEQ multiplex PCR, and the TCRdb table lists in-frame clones only, not all of them. The sample carries tens of thousands of clones, 70% to 85% recorded once. The CDR3 loop spans 15 amino acids. Germline lookup yields CDR1 SGHNT and CDR2 YYREEE (reference sequence). V lost 1 base and J 2 bases, leaving 9 bases between the germline ends. A remark on this clone: The antigen is unknown.

ViraFEST used viral peptide pools to expand antigen-specific CD4+ T cells before sequencing. Isolating CD4+ T cells followed approximately 9 days of culture. BNT162b2 vaccine or mRNA-1273 vaccine was given to participants in two doses. The gene calls are TRBV5-4 and TRBJ2-2; D gene unclear. The starting material was CD4+ T cells from PBMCs cultured with HCoV-229E spike peptides, obtained after COVID-19 vaccination. This receptor was obtained from a human donor who received a COVID-19 vaccine. The CDR3 DNA follows: TGTGCCAGCAGCTTGTTTGTGGGAAACACCGGGGAGCTGTTTTTT. This gives the protein CASSLFVGNTGELFF.